This note documents a single T cell receptor beta chain sequence. The target antigen is unknown. Running of the assay took place at deep level. The table came from immunoSEQ multiplex PCR; TCRdb's copy has only in-frame clones and leaves some out. The sample includes 2.3 million or so clones, about 92% of them seen just once. The data stem from a study of shared clonotypes between healthy human individuals. Study-wide context: The study used three CD4 naive, three CD4 memory, two CD8 naive and one CD8 memory plate per donor.

Notes on the study in general: Around 5.4% of naive CD4 clonotypes were common to a few donors.

The V end was cut by 2 bases, the J end by 7 bases, with 11 bases between. From germline, CDR1 is SGHNT and CDR2 YENEEA. This CDR3 is built from 14 residues. The chain has TRBV11-3 and TRBJ2-2, with a tentative D call TRBD2 (5 bases). This clonotype originated in a man between 18 and 35 years old in good health. Some clones in this sample may be carry-over from other donors' samples. Sequenced: naive CD4+ T cells from PBMCs. As for subset: CD45RA+ positively selected. The CDR3 here is CASSLFDGNGELFF. CDR3 nucleotides: TGTGCCAGCAGCTTATTCGACGGGAACGGGGAGCTGTTTTTT.